One sample yielded the 7 T cell receptor beta chains listed below, sequenced in a study of T cells in localized non-small cell lung cancer. The protocol was immunoSEQ multiplex PCR, while the TCRdb copy is restricted to in-frame clones and leaves out a portion. The sample contains 9,500 to 15,000 clones, about 86% of which appear only once. Sequences were derived from peripheral blood, sampled before any cancer treatment. These receptors were taken from a male donor at least 60 years old with stage I lung adenocarcinoma.

The chain carries TRBV2 and TRBJ1-5, with unresolved D. CDR1 is SNHLY and CDR2 is FYNNEI in the germline V gene. V was shortened by 0 bases and J by 2 bases, with 5 bases between the two germline ends. This CDR3 comprises 14 residues. The CDR3: CASSEARGNQPQHF. The CDR3 DNA reads TGTGCCAGCAGTGAAGCGCGGGGCAATCAGCCCCAGCATTTT.

V usage is TRBV6-1 and J usage is TRBJ2-5; possibly TRBD1 or TRBD2 for D (6 bases each). The CDR3 covers 15 residues. V lost 3 bases to trimming and J lost 4 bases, with 15 bases between them. Germline loops: CDR1 MNHNS, CDR2 SASEGT. DNA for the CDR3: TGTGCCAGCAGTGAGCAGGGTTCGGGGGCAGAGACCCAGTACTTC. This translates into CASSEQGSGAETQYF.

The chain links TRBV19 to TRBJ2-6; D unclear. V lost 6 bases and J lost 11, with 14 bases in between. The V gene's germline CDR1 is LNHDA and CDR2 SQIVND (reference sequence). CDR3 length: 13 residues. As DNA, the CDR3 is TGTGCCAGTAGGGGGTCGGCGAAGGACGTCCTGACTTTC. Amino acid sequence: CASRGSAKDVLTF. The whole variable domain, filled in from reference TRBV19 and TRBJ2-6, reads DGGITQSPKYLFRKEGQNVTLSCEQNLNHDAMYWYRQDPGQGLRLIYYSQIVNDFQKGDIAEGYSVSREKKESFPLTVTSAQKNPTAFYLCASRGSAKDVLTFGAGSRLTVL.

The chain carries TRBV2 and TRBJ2-7, with D unresolved. This CDR3 is 13 amino acids long. Trimming removed 1 base from V and 7 bases from J, with 11 bases in between. Germline lookup yields CDR1 SNHLY and CDR2 FYNNEI. This CDR3 reads CASSEEGAGEQYF. CDR3 in DNA: TGTGCCAGCAGTGAAGAAGGCGCTGGGGAGCAGTACTTC.

The rearrangement joins TRBV5-6 to TRBJ2-1; 8 bases align to TRBD1. With V trimmed by 0 bases and J by 8 bases, 10 bases remained unmatched. Per germline, CDR1 SGHDT and CDR2 YYEEEE. The CDR3 totals 16 residues. In DNA form, the CDR3 reads TGTGCCAGCAGCTTGGATGAGGACAGGGAGACGGATGAGCAGTTCTTC. It yields the protein CASSLDEDRETDEQFF.

The gene calls are TRBV5-1 and TRBJ1-1, with D possibly matching TRBD1 (5 bases). The CDR3 length is 14 residues. Between the trimmed V and J ends, which lost 3 bases and 1 base, there was a span of 10 bases. Germline lookup yields CDR1 SGHRS and CDR2 YFSETQ. CDR3 nucleotides: TGCGCCAGCAGCTCAGGGACGGGGAACACTGAAGCTTTCTTT. Translating gives CASSSGTGNTEAFF.

The chain combines TRBV5-1 with TRBJ1-1; D is undetermined. The CDR3 loop spans 13 amino acids. CDR1 SGHRS and CDR2 YFSETQ come from the germline V gene. V lost 4 bases to trimming and J lost 3 bases, with 10 bases between them. The CDR3 protein is CASSVEYYTEAFF. CDR3 DNA sequence: TGCGCCAGCAGCGTCGAGTACTACACTGAAGCTTTCTTT.